This T cell receptor beta chain originates from a study of blood T cell repertoires in COVID-19. Study-wide context: T cells, B-cell-depleted T cells, or PBMCs provided the cDNA or gDNA that served as material.

TCRdb's table, derived via immunoSEQ multiplex PCR, lists solely in-frame clones and lacks some. Among 270,000 or so clones listed, roughly 88% were seen once. This clone was seen a single time. The sequenced sample consisted of peripheral blood. The clonotype comes from a woman aged 25 to 39 with active or convalescent COVID-19.

This CDR3 reads CASSSHLGGNEQFF. The CDR3 nucleotides read TGTGCCAGCAGTTCCCATCTCGGGGGGAATGAGCAGTTCTTC. The chain is built from TRBV6-6 and TRBJ2-1, with 7 bases aligning to TRBD2. The CDR3 has 14 residues. The J segment lost 7 bases and the V segment lost 4 bases, leaving 7 bases of the junction unmatched. Germline lookup yields CDR1 MNHNY and CDR2 SVGAGI (reference sequence).